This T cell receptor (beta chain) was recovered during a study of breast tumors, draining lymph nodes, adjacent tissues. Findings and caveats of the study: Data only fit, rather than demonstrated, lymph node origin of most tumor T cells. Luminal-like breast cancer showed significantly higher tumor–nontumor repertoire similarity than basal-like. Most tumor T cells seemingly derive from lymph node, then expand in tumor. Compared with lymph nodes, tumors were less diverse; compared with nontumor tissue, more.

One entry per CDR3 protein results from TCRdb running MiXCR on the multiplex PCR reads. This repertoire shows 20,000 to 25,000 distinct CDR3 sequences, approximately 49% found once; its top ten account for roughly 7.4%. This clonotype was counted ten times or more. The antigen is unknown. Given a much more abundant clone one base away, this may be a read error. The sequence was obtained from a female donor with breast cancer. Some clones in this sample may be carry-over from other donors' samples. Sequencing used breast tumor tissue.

CDR3 nucleotide sequence: TGTGCCAGCAAGGAAGCGGGAGATACGCAGTATTTT. It is translated as CASKEAGDTQYF. The chain has TRBV2 and TRBJ2-3; weak D call: TRBD2 (6 bases). CDR1 SNHLY and CDR2 FYNNEI come from the germline V gene. V was trimmed by 7 bases and J by 5 bases, leaving 10 bases between them. The CDR3 contains 12 residues.